The 17 T cell receptor beta chains listed next were all sequenced from one sample in a study of T-cell memory formation after mild COVID-19. Each CDR3 protein gets one entry after TCRdb re-called the 5' RACE reads with MiXCR. The repertoire holds 390,000 or so distinct CDR3 sequences, with roughly 15% as singletons. The sequenced sample consisted of PBMCs or a T cell subset sorted from them (not recorded which). All receptors derive from a man between 18 and 35 years old who had mild COVID-19 (a few samples of this study predate the infection). Cell type and time point are not known.

The CDR3 spells CASSLAGSGAGLNEQFF. DNA for the CDR3: TGTGCCAGCAGCTTGGCCGGCTCGGGGGCCGGTTTGAATGAGCAGTTCTTC. This chain joins TRBV5-4 and TRBJ2-1; D may be TRBD1 or TRBD2 (6 bases each). CDR1 and CDR2 (germline): SGHNT, YYREEE (reference sequence). Trimming cost V 0 bases and J 7 bases, with 20 bases left between them. The CDR3 is made up of 17 amino acids.

V is TRBV4-1 and J is TRBJ1-4; D not resolved. The CDR3 is 18 amino acids. Germline loops: CDR1 MGHRA, CDR2 YSYEKL. V was cut by 4 bases and J by 2 bases, with 20 bases left in between. The CDR3 region is CASSLIVGMDPTNEKLFF. The DNA for the CDR3 is TGCGCCAGCAGCCTGATTGTTGGTATGGATCCCACTAATGAAAAACTGTTTTTT.

The J gene is TRBJ2-5, the V gene TRBV5-1, with 8 nucleotides matching TRBD2. V dropped 5 bases and J dropped 2; count of bases not matched to a gene: 8. Per the germline V gene, CDR1 is SGHRS and CDR2 is YFSETQ. The CDR3 length is 15 residues. As DNA, the CDR3 is TGCGCCAGCAGTCCGGGAGCGGGGGAGCAAGAGACCCAGTACTTC. This codes for CASSPGAGEQETQYF.

In its sample, this clonotype was seen a few times. The rearrangement links TRBV25-1 to TRBJ2-1; TRBD2 aligns across 9 bases. Trimming cost V 5 bases and J 5 bases; bases outside gene matches: 10. CDR1 and CDR2 from the germline V gene are MGHDK and SYGVNS. CDR3 length: 16 amino acids. The CDR3 nucleotides are TGTGCCAGCAGTACCCTTGTAGCGGGGGCCAACAATGAGCAGTTCTTC. It translates to CASSTLVAGANNEQFF.

This clonotype was observed a handful of times. The chain has TRBV19 and TRBJ2-1; no clear D. Looked up from germline, CDR1 is LNHDA and CDR2 is SQIVND (reference sequence). The CDR3 loop spans 12 amino acids. The ends were cut back, 1 base at V and 8 bases at J, with 6 bases in the middle. In DNA form, the CDR3 reads TGTGCCAGTAGTATAGGGCTCTATGAGCAGTTCTTC. This encodes CASSIGLYEQFF.

This clonotype turned up a few times. The chain carries TRBV6-2 or TRBV6-3 and TRBJ2-7; unclear D gene. CDR1 and CDR2 (germline): MNHEY, SVGEGT. Between the trimmed V and J ends, which lost 8 bases and 0 bases, there was a span of 14 bases. CDR3 size: 14 residues. The CDR3 coding sequence is TGTGCCAGCGGGGAACATGGGAACTCCTACGAGCAGTACGTC. It specifies CASGEHGNSYEQYV.

This clonotype appeared many times. This chain links TRBV6-2 or TRBV6-3 with TRBJ2-7; D call uncertain. V gave up 2 bases and J gave up 5 bases, with 10 bases separating them. CDR3 length: 13 amino acids. The germline CDR1 and CDR2 sequences are MNHEY and SVGEGT. The CDR3 is CASSYEAAHEQYV. The CDR3 DNA is TGTGCCAGCAGTTACGAGGCGGCCCACGAGCAGTACGTC.

This clonotype has just a few counts. J is TRBJ2-2 and V is TRBV18; TRBD1 matches 9 bases. V lost 3 bases and J lost 5; bases outside the gene matches: 4. CDR3 length: 15 residues. From germline, CDR1 is KGHSH and CDR2 LQKENI. The CDR3 sequence is CASSPLQGATGELFF. CDR3 coding DNA: TGTGCCAGCTCACCTCTACAGGGGGCGACCGGGGAGCTGTTTTTT.

This clonotype showed up many times. The V gene is TRBV5-1, the J gene TRBJ1-1; TRBD1 aligns across 8 bases. Trimming at V came to 3 bases and at J to 4 bases, leaving 2 bases not matched to a gene. Germline V CDR1 and CDR2: SGHRS, YFSETQ. The CDR3 has 13 amino acids. The CDR3 DNA follows: TGCGCCAGCAGCTCGGACAGGGCCACTGAAGCTTTCTTT. This codes for CASSSDRATEAFF.

This clonotype was counted between two and nine times. V gene TRBV12-3 or TRBV12-4 combines with J gene TRBJ1-1; D is unclear. The CDR3 length is 13 residues. V was cut by 5 bases and J by 4 bases, with 11 bases left in between. CDR3 sequence (DNA): TGTGCCAGCAGTACCGGTGGCCCCACTGAAGCTTTCTTT. Translation: CASSTGGPTEAFF.

The V gene is TRBV27, the J gene TRBJ2-6; D unresolved. Trimming took off 4 bases at V and 0 bases at J, with 4 bases between the two ends. The CDR3 is 14 amino acids. The germline CDR1 and CDR2 sequences are MNHEY and SMNVEV (reference sequence). The CDR3 reads CASSSLSGANVLTF. CDR3 bases: TGTGCCAGCAGTTCGCTCTCTGGGGCCAACGTCCTGACTTTC.

The table lists this clonotype with a few counts. The V call is TRBV24-1, the J call TRBJ2-2; D is unclear. The CDR3 has 13 amino acids. CDR1 KGHDR and CDR2 SFDVKD come from the germline V gene. V was clipped by 10 bases and J by 1 base, with 9 bases between them. This CDR3 is CATIDKNTGELFF. CDR3 coding DNA: TGTGCCACAATCGATAAGAACACCGGGGAGCTGTTTTTT.

This clonotype was detected a few times. The chain combines TRBV5-1 with TRBJ2-3, with D unclear. CDR3 length: 15 amino acids. Germline lookup yields CDR1 SGHRS and CDR2 YFSETQ. The ends were cut back, 1 base at V and 4 bases at J, with 13 bases in the middle. CDR3 protein: CASSLTSGFADTQYF. As DNA, the CDR3 is TGCGCCAGCAGCTTGACGTCCGGGTTTGCAGATACGCAGTATTTT.

V usage is TRBV6-1 and J usage is TRBJ1-1, with a tentative D call TRBD1 (6 bases). The V end lost 10 bases, the J end lost 8 bases, and 20 bases lay between the germline ends. The CDR3 contains 13 residues. Germline loops: CDR1 MNHNS, CDR2 SASEGT. The CDR3 DNA reads as TGTGCCACCTCCGAGGGAGACAGGTCCGAAGCTTTCTTT. Encoded protein: CATSEGDRSEAFF.

The chain is built from TRBV25-1 and TRBJ1-1; weak D call: TRBD1 (6 bases). Deletions cut 0 bases from V and 1 base from J, with 9 bases between. This CDR3 spans 15 amino acids. Germline V gene data show CDR1 as MGHDK and CDR2 as SYGVNS. The CDR3, as DNA: TGTGCCAGCAGTGAATATGACAGGACGAACACTGAAGCTTTCTTT. Translated, it gives CASSEYDRTNTEAFF.

J is TRBJ1-1 and V is TRBV4-2; no clear D gene. The CDR3 has 15 residues. V was shortened by 0 bases and J by 1 base, with 9 bases between the two germline ends. Germline V gene data show CDR1 as LGHNA and CDR2 as YNFKEQ. The CDR3 region is CASSQDYRANTEAFF. The CDR3 DNA follows: TGTGCCAGCAGCCAAGATTATAGAGCGAACACTGAAGCTTTCTTT.

The V call is TRBV29-1, the J call TRBJ2-1, with D uncertain. The CDR3 is 16 amino acids. Germline V gene lookup returns CDR1 SQVTM and CDR2 ANQGSEA. V lost 0 bases to trimming and J lost 4 bases, with 16 bases between them. The CDR3 DNA follows: TGCAGCGTTGAAGATAGGCTAGTGCTGGGGTACAATGAGCAGTTCTTC. This codes for CSVEDRLVLGYNEQFF.